Following are 8 T cell receptor beta chains from one sample sequenced in a study of T cell responses to AZD1222 COVID-19 vaccine. Sequencing was performed with immunoSEQ multiplex PCR; in TCRdb, only in-frame clones are kept and a portion is missing. The sample records some 99,000 clones, approximately 90% being singletons. The specimen was peripheral blood, collected on day 0 of AZD1222 vaccination. These receptors all stem from an adult in good health.

This chain links TRBV6-5 with TRBJ1-4; D is unresolved. The CDR3 consists of 15 residues. The germline V and J ends were trimmed by 4 bases and 6 bases, with 15 bases remaining between them. CDR1 is MNHEY, CDR2 SVGAGI, per germline. CDR3 loop: CASSSYWTMDEKLFF. The CDR3 DNA follows: TGTGCCAGCAGTTCGTACTGGACGATGGATGAAAAACTGTTTTTT.

This rearrangement joins TRBV7-9 to TRBJ1-1; 7 nucleotides agree with TRBD1. The CDR3 loop spans 13 amino acids. Germline CDR1 reads SEHNR; CDR2 reads FQNEAQ (reference sequence). V shed 8 bases, J shed 3 bases, and the junction held 6 bases outside the gene matches. The CDR3 spells CASGRGFYTEAFF. In DNA form, the CDR3 reads TGTGCCAGCGGCAGGGGGTTCTACACTGAAGCTTTCTTT.

This clone has more than one count but fewer than ten. The chain combines TRBV5-8 with TRBJ1-5; no firm D call. This CDR3 comprises 13 residues. Germline CDR1 is SGHTS and CDR2 is YDEGEE. Trimming shortened V by 5 bases and J by 3 bases, and 9 bases separated the two germline ends. In DNA form, the CDR3 reads TGTGCCAGCAGAATCGCTGCCAATCAGCCCCAGCATTTT. This codes for CASRIAANQPQHF.

The gene calls are TRBV2 and TRBJ1-1, with 9 bases identical to TRBD1. CDR3 length: 16 amino acids. Unmatched junction bases numbered 11, after V lost 4 bases and J lost 5 bases. From germline, CDR1 is SNHLY and CDR2 FYNNEI. CDR3 amino acids: CASSAYTGGRGTEAFF. The CDR3, as DNA: TGTGCCAGCAGTGCTTATACAGGGGGCAGAGGTACTGAAGCTTTCTTT.

This clone was counted between two and nine times. This chain connects TRBV11-1 to TRBJ1-3; no reliable D call. The germline V and J ends were trimmed by 6 bases and 0 bases, with 6 bases remaining between them. The CDR3 consists of 13 residues. The germline V gene has CDR1 SGHAT and CDR2 FQDESV (reference sequence). The CDR3 DNA is TGTGCCAGCAGTGGTTCCTCTGGAAACACCATATATTTT. Encoded protein: CASSGSSGNTIYF.

This rearrangement joins TRBV11-2 to TRBJ2-2; D is perhaps TRBD1 or TRBD2 (5 bases each). The CDR3 has 16 amino acids. Trimming cost V 2 bases and J 1 base, with 11 bases left between them. The germline V gene has CDR1 SGHAT and CDR2 FQNNGV. The CDR3 DNA sequence: TGTGCCAGCAGCTTAAGAGGGACCCTGAACACCGGGGAGCTGTTTTTT. Translation gives CASSLRGTLNTGELFF.

The rearrangement links TRBV6-5 to TRBJ1-3; D is unclear. The germline gives CDR1 MNHEY, CDR2 SVGAGI. V shed 8 bases and J shed 0 bases, with 14 bases lying between them. The length of the CDR3 is 15 residues. The chain's CDR3 is CASLISLSSGNTIYF. As DNA, the CDR3 is TGTGCCAGCCTAATCAGCCTCAGCTCTGGAAACACCATATATTTT.

The genes are TRBV11-2 and TRBJ2-1; the D gene is possibly TRBD1 (5 bases). Germline CDR1 SGHAT, CDR2 FQNNGV. V shed 1 base and J shed 6 bases, with 10 bases lying between them. The CDR3 extends over 14 amino acids. The CDR3 here is CASSLGRASNEQFF. The DNA for the CDR3 is TGTGCCAGCAGCTTAGGCAGGGCTAGCAATGAGCAGTTCTTC.